A selection of T cell receptor beta chains follows, all from one sample in a study of blood T cell repertoires in COVID-19. This table comes from immunoSEQ multiplex PCR, and its TCRdb copy is limited to in-frame clones, with some not included. The sample consists of about 300,000 clones, roughly 91% of them appearing once. Sequenced input: PBMCs or T cells enriched from blood (not recorded which). These receptors originate from a woman aged 45 to 65 who had been exposed to COVID-19. The CDR3 runs from the conserved cysteine through the conserved F or W. The order of the fields is clone size, V gene, J gene, D gene, CDR3 protein, CDR3 DNA. D genes are given only for firm matches. Size is stated for part of the rows, as once, few or many counts, or as a class when the clone is expanded.

.,TRBV30,TRBJ2-7,.,CAWNPGLMNNEQYF,TGTGCCTGGAACCCGGGACTTATGAATAACGAGCAGTACTTC
.,TRBV7-2,TRBJ2-7,.,CASSLTLPLDKYF,TGTGCCAGCAGCTTAACTCTGCCTCTTGATAAGTACTTC
.,TRBV19,TRBJ1-2,TRBD1,CASSTKQGANYGYTF,TGTGCCAGTTCCACCAAACAGGGGGCTAACTATGGCTACACCTTC
.,TRBV4-1,TRBJ1-1,.,CASSPYSGGGTEAFF,TGCGCCAGCAGCCCCTATAGTGGGGGCGGTACTGAAGCTTTCTTT
.,TRBV13,TRBJ2-3,.,CASSLGQADTQYF,TGTGCCAGCAGCTTAGGGCAGGCAGATACGCAGTATTTT
.,TRBV2,TRBJ2-7,TRBD2,CVQGRGSYEQYF,TGTGTCCAAGGGCGGGGGAGCTACGAGCAGTACTTC
once,TRBV2,TRBJ2-2,.,CASNPDTGELFF,TGTGCCAGCAACCCGGACACCGGGGAGCTGTTTTTT
.,TRBV29-1,TRBJ2-2,TRBD1,CSALPSTGSSTGELFF,TGCAGCGCCCTCCCTTCGACAGGGTCTAGCACCGGGGAGCTGTTTTTT
.,TRBV18,TRBJ1-1,.,CASSPFDVASTEAFF,TGTGCCAGCTCGCCCTTTGATGTGGCCAGCACTGAAGCTTTCTTT
.,TRBV29-1,TRBJ1-2,.,CSVDPQDALAYGYTF,TGCAGCGTTGATCCACAGGACGCATTAGCCTATGGCTACACCTTC
.,TRBV2,TRBJ2-7,TRBD1,CASSLGQGRVEQYF,TGTGCCAGCAGCCTCGGACAGGGTAGGGTCGAGCAGTACTTC
.,TRBV5-5,TRBJ1-2,.,CASSPPGTNGGYTF,TGTGCCAGCAGCCCCCCAGGGACAAATGGTGGCTACACCTTC
.,TRBV28,TRBJ2-1,TRBD2,CASSLPTSGGASRWNEQFF,TGTGCCAGCAGTTTGCCAACTAGCGGGGGGGCGTCGCGTTGGAATGAGCAGTTCTTC
.,TRBV27,TRBJ2-7,.,CASSTARGEQYF,TGTGCCAGCAGTACCGCTAGGGGCGAGCAGTACTTC
.,TRBV2,TRBJ1-2,.,CASSDSGHYGYTF,TGTGCCAGCAGTGACAGTGGGCACTATGGCTACACCTTC
many,TRBV4-2,TRBJ1-1,.,CASSQEPPPEAGSTEAFF,TGTGCCAGCAGCCAAGAACCGCCGCCCGAAGCAGGTAGCACTGAAGCTTTCTTT
.,TRBV3-1/TRBV3-2,TRBJ2-7,TRBD1,CASSQHNRGSEQYF,TGTGCCAGCAGCCAACACAACAGGGGATCCGAGCAGTACTTC
.,TRBV5-1,TRBJ1-6,.,CASSLDAGSGSPLHF,TGCGCCAGCAGCTTGGATGCGGGTTCGGGATCACCCCTCCACTTT
.,TRBV30,TRBJ1-1,.,CAWSRQYTEAFF,TGTGCCTGGAGTCGACAGTACACTGAAGCTTTCTTT
.,TRBV27,TRBJ1-6,.,CASSLSGHYNSPLHF,TGTGCCAGCAGTTTATCGGGACACTATAATTCACCCCTCCACTTT
many,TRBV2,TRBJ1-5,TRBD1,CASSRQGSSNQPQHF,TGTGCCAGCAGCCGACAGGGGTCGAGCAATCAGCCCCAGCATTTT
.,TRBV10-3,TRBJ2-7,.,CAISENPGSSYEQYF,TGTGCCATCAGTGAGAACCCAGGTAGCTCCTACGAGCAGTACTTC
.,TRBV28,TRBJ1-3,.,CASSSVFFSGNTIYF,TGTGCCAGCAGCTCAGTATTTTTCTCTGGAAACACCATATATTTT
.,TRBV28,TRBJ2-3,.,CASSHGNGGDTQYF,TGTGCCAGCAGTCACGGGAACGGCGGGGATACGCAGTATTTT
.,TRBV5-4,TRBJ1-2,TRBD1,CASSNRGDYGYTF,TGTGCCAGCAGCAACAGGGGCGACTATGGCTACACCTTC
.,TRBV15,TRBJ2-5,TRBD1,CATSSGTGGLTQYF,TGTGCCACCAGCAGCGGGACAGGGGGACTGACCCAGTACTTC
.,TRBV27,TRBJ2-1,.,CASSLGTFSSYNEQFF,TGTGCCAGCAGTTTAGGGACATTCAGCTCCTACAATGAGCAGTTCTTC
.,TRBV11-2,TRBJ2-4,.,CASSNRGAKNIQYF,TGTGCCAGCAGCAACCGGGGGGCCAAAAACATTCAGTACTTC
.,TRBV10-3,TRBJ1-6,TRBD1,CAISPRTGGDSPLHF,TGTGCCATCAGTCCCCGGACAGGGGGCGATTCACCCCTCCACTTT
.,TRBV4-1,TRBJ1-2,.,CASSPRGRNYGYTF,TGCGCCAGCAGCCCCAGGGGCCGGAACTATGGCTACACCTTC
once,TRBV11-3,TRBJ1-2,.,CASSLVGPPDYYGYTF,TGTGCCAGCAGCTTAGTGGGGCCGCCGGATTACTATGGCTACACCTTC
.,TRBV24-1,TRBJ1-5,TRBD1,CATSDTGGGNQPQHF,TGTGCCACCAGTGATACAGGGGGTGGCAATCAGCCCCAGCATTTT
.,TRBV5-4,TRBJ2-5,.,CASSLGRGRETQYF,TGTGCCAGCAGCTTAGGCAGGGGAAGAGAGACCCAGTACTTC
.,TRBV28,TRBJ2-5,TRBD2,CASSLRRRGAGGETQYF,TGTGCCAGCAGTCTCAGACGGCGGGGGGCGGGCGGAGAGACCCAGTACTTC
.,TRBV12-5,TRBJ2-1,TRBD2,CASGLVNTGLAGNRQFF,TGTGCTAGTGGTTTGGTGAACACGGGGCTAGCGGGGAACCGGCAGTTCTTC
.,TRBV27,TRBJ2-7,.,CASSLQAYEQYF,TGTGCCAGCAGTTTACAGGCCTACGAGCAGTACTTC